The rows below give T cell receptor beta chains drawn from one sample of a study of T-cell reconstitution after alpha-beta-depleted transplantation in children. TCRdb reprocessed the PCR reads via MiXCR and lists one record per CDR3 protein. The table lists 80,000 to 95,000 distinct CDR3 sequences, roughly 8.8% of them singletons, with 5.5% to 7% in the top ten. Sample: PBMCs from the stem cell graft donor, taken from the stem cell graft. These receptors all stem from a human donor who donated a stem cell graft to a child with congenital amegakaryocytic thrombocytopenia. CDR3s include the opening cysteine and the closing phenylalanine or tryptophan. The D gene is left open where the match is weak. The size entry is marked missing in some rows and otherwise reads once, few, many or a size class.

>TRBV20-1|-|many|TRBJ1-4
TGCAGTGCTAGGGAAGACGGTTATGAAAAACTGTTTTTT
CSAREDGYEKLFF
>TRBV12-3/TRBV12-4|TRBD1|many|TRBJ1-1
TGTGCCAGCAGACACAGGGACAGGCAGTTAAGATCGAACACTGAAGCTTTCTTT
CASRHRDRQLRSNTEAFF
>TRBV29-1|-|many|TRBJ1-5
TGCAGCGTTGGTGAGGGGATGAATCAGCCCCAGCATTTT
CSVGEGMNQPQHF
>TRBV5-6|-|-|TRBJ2-1
TGTGCCAGCAGCTTGGGGCAGGGGGGTTACAATGAGCAGTTCTTC
CASSLGQGGYNEQFF
>TRBV5-1|-|many|TRBJ2-7
TGCGCCAGCAGCTTGGATGGTAGCGGAGTTTACGAGCAGTACTTC
CASSLDGSGVYEQYF
>TRBV12-3/TRBV12-4|-|many|TRBJ2-5
TGTGCCAGCAGTTCTATGGAGACCCAGTACTTC
CASSSMETQYF
>TRBV29-1|-|many|TRBJ2-7
TGCAGCGTGGATCTAGCCGCTGGGGGCGACGAGCAGTACTTC
CSVDLAAGGDEQYF
>TRBV20-1|TRBD2|many|TRBJ2-7
TGCAGTGCTAGCGGCCTAGCGGGCCCCTACGAGCAGTACTTC
CSASGLAGPYEQYF
>TRBV7-3|-|few|TRBJ1-4
TGTGCCAGCAGCCCCAATCGCAGGGGTGAGGAAAAACTGTTTTTT
CASSPNRRGEEKLFF
>TRBV19|-|many|TRBJ2-1
TGTGCCAGTAGTATAGCTAACCAGGTAATGGATGAGCAGTTCTTC
CASSIANQVMDEQFF
>TRBV25-1|-|many|TRBJ1-2
TGTGCCAGCAGTGAGGTACGAGGGTCTGGCTACACCTTC
CASSEVRGSGYTF
>TRBV27|-|many|TRBJ2-1
TGTGCCAGCAGCATAATCGGGAATGAGCAGTTCTTC
CASSIIGNEQFF
>TRBV3-1|-|many|TRBJ2-3
TGTGCCAGCAGCCAAGCCCCTTTACTCCCAGATACGCAGTATTTT
CASSQAPLLPDTQYF
>TRBV20-1|TRBD2|many|TRBJ2-1
TGCAGTGCTAGCACTAGCGGGAGGATCTCCTACAATGAGCAGTTCTTC
CSASTSGRISYNEQFF
>TRBV7-2|-|many|TRBJ2-7
TGTGCCAGCAGCTTTAACGAGCAGTACTTC
CASSFNEQYF
>TRBV28|-|few|TRBJ2-5
TGTGCCAGCAGTTTAAAGGGGGTAGAGACCCAGTACTTC
CASSLKGVETQYF